These 32 T cell receptor beta chains were all obtained from the same sample, sequenced in a study of post-analysis software for immune sequencing data. Study-level findings and limits: Patients used about 5 TRBV segments, including TRBV5-6, TRBV5-1 and TRBV20-1, more often than controls.

Which antigens these TCRs recognize remains unknown. cDNA libraries for TCR beta contained unique molecular identifiers. A single record per CDR3 protein comes from TCRdb applying MiXCR to the PCR reads. The sample shows around 700,000 distinct CDR3 sequences, approximately 60% of them seen only once. The sample consisted of blood. The receptors derive from a girl aged 2-10 years with multiple sclerosis.

CDR3: CASSLAGGKNTEAFF. DNA of the CDR3: TGTGCCAGCAGCTTAGCGGGCGGGAAGAACACTGAAGCTTTCTTT. The chain combines TRBV11-2 with TRBJ1-1; D is uncertain. This CDR3 spans 15 amino acids. Germline CDR1 is SGHAT and CDR2 is FQNNGV. Trimming cost V 1 base and J 1 base, with 10 bases left between them.

This clonotype was observed a single time. This chain joins TRBV6-2 or TRBV6-3 and TRBJ2-1; 7 positions agree with TRBD2. With V trimmed by 7 bases and J by 4 bases, 10 bases remained unmatched. Germline-derived CDR1 and CDR2 are MNHEY and SVGEGT. This CDR3 has 15 residues. CDR3 nucleotides: TGTGCCAGCATCATGGGGGGGGAGAGGTACAATGAGCAGTTCTTC. Residues: CASIMGGERYNEQFF.

The chain has TRBV10-3 and TRBJ2-1, with D perhaps TRBD2 (6 bases). The germline V gene has CDR1 ENHRY and CDR2 SYGVKD. V was clipped by 6 bases and J by 6 bases, with 24 bases between them. CDR3 length equals 17 residues. The CDR3 nucleotides read TGTGCCATCAGCCCCATACTCCCGTTTAGCGGAACCAATGAGCAGTTCTTC. Encoded protein: CAISPILPFSGTNEQFF.

The chain recombines TRBV4-2 with TRBJ2-1; 9 positions match TRBD2. V trimming: 0 bases; J trimming: 4 bases; junction bases outside the gene matches: 7. This CDR3 is built from 17 residues. CDR1 is LGHNA and CDR2 is YNFKEQ in the germline V gene. CDR3 DNA: TGTGCCAGCAGCCAAGAGTCTAGCGGGGATTTATACAATGAGCAGTTCTTC. Amino acid sequence: CASSQESSGDLYNEQFF.

The rearrangement links TRBV9 to TRBJ2-1; TRBD1 is a possible D gene (7 bases). Looked up from germline, CDR1 is SGDLS and CDR2 is YYNGEE. The CDR3 has 15 amino acids. V shed 3 bases and J shed 2 bases, with 12 bases lying between them. In DNA form, the CDR3 reads TGTGCCAGCAGCGGGGCGGGACAGACCTACAATGAGCAGTTCTTC. It codes for CASSGAGQTYNEQFF. Using reference TRBV9 and TRBJ2-1 for the parts outside the CDR3, the full variable domain is DSGVTQTPKHLITATGQRVTLRCSPRSGDLSVYWYQQSLDQGLQFLIQYYNGEERAKGNILERFSAQQFPDLHSELNLSSLELGDSALYFCASSGAGQTYNEQFFGPGTRLTVL.

The rearrangement uses TRBV7-2 and TRBJ2-3; possible D gene TRBD2, 5 bases. Germline values: CDR1 SGHTA, CDR2 FQGNSA. The CDR3 totals 14 residues. The CDR3 protein is CAAPGSPSTDTQYF. For the CDR3, the DNA is TGTGCAGCCCCGGGGTCCCCTAGCACAGATACGCAGTATTTT.

This clonotype has only one observation. The CDR3 DNA reads as TGTGCCAGCAGCCCTCATGCGTTTGGTTTGGGGATCCTCTACAATGAGCAGTTCTTC. It encodes CASSPHAFGLGILYNEQFF. The chain uses TRBV7-9 and TRBJ2-1; D ambiguous. There are 19 residues in the CDR3. Looked up from germline, CDR1 is SEHNR and CDR2 is FQNEAQ (reference sequence). V shed 5 bases and J shed 3 bases, with 26 bases lying between them.

The chain has TRBV5-1 and TRBJ2-1; 7 bases map to TRBD2. Trimming cost V 3 bases and J 4 bases; bases outside gene matches: 7. This CDR3 is built from 15 residues. The germline gives CDR1 SGHRS, CDR2 YFSETQ. The CDR3 DNA sequence: TGCGCCAGCAGCTCTCCTAGCGGCCTATACAATGAGCAGTTCTTC. Translated: CASSSPSGLYNEQFF.

The genes are TRBV29-1 and TRBJ2-1, with D maybe TRBD1 (6 bases). Germline values: CDR1 SQVTM, CDR2 ANQGSEA. Trimming cost V 7 bases and J 4 bases, with 20 bases left between them. There are 15 residues in the CDR3. The chain's CDR3 is CSAVGAVEPYNEQFF. CDR3 DNA: TGCAGCGCCGTGGGGGCGGTGGAACCATACAATGAGCAGTTCTTC.

This clonotype was found once. The genes are TRBV12-3 or TRBV12-4 and TRBJ2-3, with D perhaps matching TRBD2 (5 bases). V lost 8 bases, J lost 10 bases, and 25 bases lay in between. CDR3 length equals 15 residues. Here the CDR3 reads CASQSGNVPGLAQYF. Written as DNA, the CDR3 is TGTGCCAGCCAAAGCGGAAATGTTCCTGGGTTGGCGCAGTATTTT.

The chain combines TRBV5-1 with TRBJ2-1; the match to TRBD2 covers 7 bases. V was clipped by 6 bases and J by 4 bases; unmatched bases: 13. CDR1 and CDR2 (germline): SGHRS, YFSETQ. The CDR3 contains 16 residues. The CDR3 DNA reads as TGCGCCAGCAACCTACGCCTAGCTAGCGGTTACAATGAGCAGTTCTTC. This sequence encodes CASNLRLASGYNEQFF.

The rearrangement joins TRBV10-1 to TRBJ2-5, with D uncertain. CDR1 and CDR2 from the germline V gene are WNHNN and SYGVQD (reference sequence). This CDR3 is built from 13 residues. V was shortened by 3 bases and J by 4 bases, with 9 bases between the two germline ends. In nucleotides, the CDR3 is TGCGCCAGCAGTGAAGGGTTACGAGAGACCCAGTACTTC. Encoded protein: CASSEGLRETQYF.

Only a few counts were recorded for this clonotype. The chain combines TRBV6-2 or TRBV6-3 with TRBJ2-7; TRBD2 might be the D (6 bases). V lost 7 bases, J lost 0 bases, and 16 bases lay in between. Germline values: CDR1 MNHEY, CDR2 SVGEGT. This CDR3 is 15 amino acids long. The CDR3 spells CASTHRDFSSYEQYF. The CDR3 DNA follows: TGTGCCAGCACCCACCGGGACTTCAGCTCCTACGAGCAGTACTTC.

The rearrangement links TRBV6-5 to TRBJ2-4; perhaps D is TRBD1 or TRBD2 (5 bases each). The assigned J gene may be wrong: the sequence end matches TRBJ2-7 better. This CDR3 is built from 13 residues. Germline loops: CDR1 MNHEY, CDR2 SVGAGI. The CDR3 reads CASSYGSGTEQYF. CDR3 nucleotides: TGTGCCAGCAGTTACGGGTCAGGGACCGAGCAGTACTTC.

The genes are TRBV30 and TRBJ2-1; D assignment may be TRBD1 or TRBD2 (5 bases each). The J call may be in error: the DNA end matches TRBJ2-7 better. Germline V lookup: CDR1 GTSNPN, CDR2 SVGIG (reference sequence). This CDR3 is built from 13 residues. The CDR3 coding sequence is TGTGCCGGTACTAGGGGCGGTTACAATGAGCAGTACTTC. Its protein is CAGTRGGYNEQYF.

The genes are TRBV6-5 and TRBJ2-1; 9 positions match TRBD1. Per germline, CDR1 MNHEY and CDR2 SVGAGI. The J segment lost 7 bases and the V segment lost 5 bases, leaving 9 bases of the junction unmatched. The CDR3 sequence is 15 residues long. The CDR3 sequence is CASSVTGGIENEQFF. The CDR3 DNA is TGTGCCAGCAGTGTAACAGGGGGCATTGAGAATGAGCAGTTCTTC.

V usage is TRBV6-2 or TRBV6-3 and J usage is TRBJ2-5; D may match TRBD1 or TRBD2 (5 bases each). CDR3 length: 18 residues. CDR1 MNHEY and CDR2 SVGEGT come from the germline V gene. V was trimmed by 2 bases and J by 5 bases, leaving 24 bases between them. CDR3: CASSYDLNRDRPGETQYF. For the CDR3, the DNA is TGTGCCAGCAGTTACGACTTAAACCGGGACCGACCAGGGGAGACCCAGTACTTC.

This chain connects TRBV7-8 to TRBJ2-5; a possible D gene is TRBD2 (6 bases). V lost 0 bases, J lost 2 bases, and 13 bases lay in between. This CDR3 region has 16 residues. CDR1 and CDR2 (germline): SGHVS, FQNEAQ. CDR3 bases: TGTGCCAGCAGCTTAGCGCCGGGAGATAGACAAGAGACCCAGTACTTC. Translating gives CASSLAPGDRQETQYF.

This clonotype was detected only a few times. The J gene is TRBJ1-2, the V gene TRBV29-1; 7 bases are a match to TRBD1. This CDR3 spans 12 amino acids. V lost 7 bases and J lost 2; bases outside the gene matches: 4. CDR1 is SQVTM, CDR2 ANQGSEA, per germline. The CDR3 region is CSGVTGNYGYTF. The DNA of the CDR3 is TGCAGCGGGGTGACAGGGAACTATGGCTACACCTTC. Full variable domain (rest looked up from reference TRBV29-1 and TRBJ1-2): SAVISQKPSRDICQRGTSLTIQCQVDSQVTMMFWYRQQPGQSLTLIATANQGSEATYESGFVIDKFPISRPNLTFSTLTVSNMSPEDSSIYLCSGVTGNYGYTFGSGTRLTVV.

This clonotype was counted a few times. V usage is TRBV20-1 and J usage is TRBJ2-7; D might be TRBD2 (6 bases). The J call may be in error: the DNA end matches TRBJ2-5 better. The CDR3 has 13 residues. Germline V gene lookup returns CDR1 DFQATT and CDR2 SNEGSKA (reference sequence). This CDR3 is CSAPGRAGETQYF. CDR3 in DNA: TGCAGTGCTCCGGGACGGGCGGGGGAGACCCAGTACTTC.

In this sample, this clonotype turned up a few times. Here the CDR3 DNA reads TGCAGCGTTGATATGAGGAGTCTCGAGGGAAAAGAGACCCAGTACTTC. This encodes CSVDMRSLEGKETQYF. V is TRBV29-1 and J is TRBJ2-5, with a tentative D call TRBD2 (5 bases). The CDR3 has 16 residues. V was clipped by 3 bases and J by 3 bases, with 20 bases between them. In germline, CDR1 is SQVTM, CDR2 ANQGSEA.

V and J are TRBV29-1 and TRBJ2-2; the D gene is possibly TRBD1 (6 bases). Trimming removed 1 base at V and 3 bases at J, with 9 bases between. The length of the CDR3 is 14 residues. Germline V gene lookup returns CDR1 SQVTM and CDR2 ANQGSEA. In DNA form, the CDR3 reads TGCAGCGTTGAAGGGCAGGGGCACACCGGGGAGCTGTTTTTT. It encodes CSVEGQGHTGELFF.

The gene calls are TRBV12-3 or TRBV12-4 and TRBJ1-5; a possible D gene is TRBD1 (5 bases). With 2 bases removed from V and 2 bases from J, the gap between germline ends came to 16 bases. The CDR3 is 17 residues long. The CDR3 protein is CASSLRAGLGGNQPQHF. The CDR3 DNA sequence: TGTGCCAGCAGTTTAAGGGCCGGACTGGGGGGCAATCAGCCCCAGCATTTT.

Note on this clonotype: Mismatch with germline at one junction end may stem from a read error. This chain joins TRBV10-3 and TRBJ2-7, with 10 bases fitting TRBD1. Germline loops: CDR1 ENHRY, CDR2 SYGVKD. The CDR3 sequence is 15 residues long. The CDR3 region is CAISGQGAGSYEHYF. Here the CDR3 DNA reads TGTGCCATCAGTGGACAGGGGGCGGGCTCCTACGAGCACTACTTC.

The gene calls are TRBV5-1 and TRBJ2-4, with TRBD1 as a possible D gene (6 bases). The J call may be wrong; the DNA end is better matched by TRBJ2-7. The CDR3 length is 14 residues. From germline, CDR1 is SGHRS and CDR2 YFSETQ. In DNA form, the CDR3 reads TGCGCCAGCAGCTACGGGACACCCGACTACGAGCAGTACTTC. It yields the protein CASSYGTPDYEQYF.

In this sample, this clonotype turned up a few times. This chain links TRBV5-1 with TRBJ2-1; D might be TRBD2 (6 bases). Trimming cost V 4 bases and J 0 bases, with 11 bases left between them. This CDR3 region has 15 residues. Germline-derived CDR1 and CDR2 are SGHRS and YFSETQ. The CDR3 loop reads CASSDGSSSYNEQFF. The CDR3 region has the DNA TGCGCCAGCAGCGACGGGAGTAGCTCCTACAATGAGCAGTTCTTC.

This rearrangement joins TRBV5-6 to TRBJ1-2; D perhaps matches TRBD1 (5 bases). V was pared by 4 bases and J by 8 bases, with 18 bases between. The CDR3 spans 14 residues. Germline V CDR1 and CDR2: SGHDT, YYEEEE. CDR3 residues: CASSPQLKGVGYTF. The CDR3 coding sequence is TGTGCCAGCAGCCCGCAGTTAAAAGGGGTGGGCTACACCTTC.

V gene TRBV27 combines with J gene TRBJ2-1; D tentatively fits TRBD1 or TRBD2 (6 bases each). The CDR3 has 16 residues. Per germline, CDR1 MNHEY and CDR2 SMNVEV (reference sequence). Trimming pared 5 bases from V and 6 bases from J, leaving 20 bases between. The CDR3 region is CASSPPEGEVGNEQFF. CDR3 coding DNA: TGTGCCAGCAGTCCTCCGGAGGGGGAGGTGGGCAATGAGCAGTTCTTC.

The J gene is TRBJ1-1, the V gene TRBV6-1; 9 bases match TRBD1. This CDR3 has 19 residues. Germline V lookup: CDR1 MNHNS, CDR2 SASEGT. The J segment lost 0 bases and the V segment lost 6 bases, leaving 17 bases of the junction unmatched. The CDR3 sequence: CASRPLYGQGWTMNTEAFF. Written as DNA, the CDR3 is TGTGCCAGCAGACCTCTATACGGACAGGGGTGGACCATGAACACTGAAGCTTTCTTT.

The gene calls are TRBV20-1 and TRBJ2-1; TRBD2 matches 8 bases. V gave up 0 bases and J gave up 2 bases; unmatched junction bases: 12. The germline gives CDR1 DFQATT, CDR2 SNEGSKA (reference sequence). This CDR3 comprises 18 residues. The CDR3 protein is CSARDVKSSGYTYNEQFF. The CDR3 DNA reads TGCAGTGCTAGAGACGTAAAGTCTAGCGGGTACACCTACAATGAGCAGTTCTTC.

This chain connects TRBV9 to TRBJ2-2; 8 positions match TRBD1. Germline V gives CDR1 SGDLS, CDR2 YYNGEE. This CDR3 is 15 amino acids long. V shed 0 bases, J shed 6 bases, and the junction held 4 bases outside the gene matches. The CDR3 loop is CASSVEGQVSGELFF. CDR3 nucleotides: TGTGCCAGCAGCGTAGAGGGACAGGTCTCCGGGGAGCTGTTTTTT.

About this clonotype itself: One end of the junction varies from germline; a read error may be responsible. The chain combines TRBV5-1 with TRBJ2-7; the D is unclear. The CDR3 contains 15 residues. The V gene's germline CDR1 is SGHRS and CDR2 YFSETQ. CDR3 in amino acids: CVSSTAPGSSCEQYF. The CDR3 DNA follows: TGCGTCAGCAGCACAGCCCCTGGAAGCTCCTGCGAGCAGTACTTC.